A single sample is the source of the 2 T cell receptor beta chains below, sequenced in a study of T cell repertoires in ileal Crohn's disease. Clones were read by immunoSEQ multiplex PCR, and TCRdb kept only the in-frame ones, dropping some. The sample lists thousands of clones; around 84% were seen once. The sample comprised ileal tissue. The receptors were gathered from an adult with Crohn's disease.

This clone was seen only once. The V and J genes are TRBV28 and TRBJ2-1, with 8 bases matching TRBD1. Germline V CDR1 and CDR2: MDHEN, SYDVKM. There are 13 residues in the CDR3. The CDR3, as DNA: TGTGCGTCCCACGGACAGGGAAGCAATGAGCAGTTCTTC. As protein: CASHGQGSNEQFF.

The CDR3 DNA follows: TGTGCCAGCAGCGGGACAGACTCTGGAAACACCATATATTTT. The encoded protein is CASSGTDSGNTIYF. The chain recombines TRBV6-6 with TRBJ1-3; 7 nucleotides line up with TRBD1. Germline trimming cut 6 bases from V and 0 bases from J; bases unmatched to any gene: 2. Looked up from germline, CDR1 is MNHNY and CDR2 is SVGAGI (reference sequence). The CDR3 sequence is 14 residues long.